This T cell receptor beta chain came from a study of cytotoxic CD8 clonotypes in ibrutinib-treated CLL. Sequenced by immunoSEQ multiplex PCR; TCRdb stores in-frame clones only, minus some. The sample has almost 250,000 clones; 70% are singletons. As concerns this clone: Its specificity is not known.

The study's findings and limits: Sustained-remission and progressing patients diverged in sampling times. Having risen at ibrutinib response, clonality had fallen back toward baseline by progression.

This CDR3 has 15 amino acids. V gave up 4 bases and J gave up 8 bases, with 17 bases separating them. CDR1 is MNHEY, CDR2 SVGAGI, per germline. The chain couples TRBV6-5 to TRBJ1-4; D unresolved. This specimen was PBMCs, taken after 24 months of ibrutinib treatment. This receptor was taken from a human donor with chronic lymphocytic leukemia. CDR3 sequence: CASSLMGKRKEKLFF. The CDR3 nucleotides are TGTGCCAGCAGTTTAATGGGGAAGAGGAAGGAAAAACTGTTTTTT.